These T cell receptor beta chains were read from a single sample in a study of shared clonotypes between healthy human individuals. Profiled with immunoSEQ multiplex PCR; TCRdb holds only in-frame clones, not every one. The sample carries more than 500,000 clones, 85% to 95% recorded once. Sequencing input: naive CD8+ T cells sorted from blood. These receptors all stem from a woman aged 25 to 45 in good health. The CDR3 runs from the conserved cysteine through the conserved F or W. A D gene is named only where the DNA matches it firmly. For some rows the clone size is stated as once, few or many, or as a class when expanded; others skip it.

cdr3_nt: TGTGCCAGCAGTAGGGATCGGGGGAATGAAAAACTGTTTTTT
cdr3_aa: CASSRDRGNEKLFF
d_call: NA
j_call: TRBJ1-4
clone_size: NA
v_call: TRBV5-6

cdr3_nt: TGTGCCAGCATTGCAGGGGAAGGTGAAAAACTGTTTTTT
cdr3_aa: CASIAGEGEKLFF
d_call: NA
j_call: TRBJ1-4
clone_size: NA
v_call: TRBV7-9

cdr3_nt: TGTGCCAGCAATCCAAGAAGGGGTGGGGCAGATACGCAGTATTTT
cdr3_aa: CASNPRRGGADTQYF
d_call: NA
j_call: TRBJ2-3
clone_size: NA
v_call: TRBV2

cdr3_nt: TGTGCCAGCAGCTGGGGACTAGCGCCCTCCTACGAGCAGTACTTC
cdr3_aa: CASSWGLAPSYEQYF
d_call: TRBD2
j_call: TRBJ2-7
clone_size: NA
v_call: TRBV11-2

cdr3_nt: TGCGCCAGCAGCCGATACTCTGCCACCGGGGAGCTGTTTTTT
cdr3_aa: CASSRYSATGELFF
d_call: NA
j_call: TRBJ2-2
clone_size: NA
v_call: TRBV4-1

cdr3_nt: TGTGCCAGCAGTGTCCTCGGGACACAAGAGACCCAGTACTTC
cdr3_aa: CASSVLGTQETQYF
d_call: NA
j_call: TRBJ2-5
clone_size: NA
v_call: TRBV25-1

cdr3_nt: TGTGCCAGCAGCTCAGGGCAGGGCACAGATACGCAGTATTTT
cdr3_aa: CASSSGQGTDTQYF
d_call: NA
j_call: TRBJ2-3
clone_size: NA
v_call: TRBV13

cdr3_nt: TGTGCCAGCAGCATGCCGGGACAGGGGGCTGACACAGATACGCAGTATTTT
cdr3_aa: CASSMPGQGADTDTQYF
d_call: TRBD1
j_call: TRBJ2-3
clone_size: once
v_call: TRBV7-9

cdr3_nt: TGCAGTGTTAGATTAAACACTGAAGCTTTCTTT
cdr3_aa: CSVRLNTEAFF
d_call: NA
j_call: TRBJ1-1
clone_size: NA
v_call: TRBV20-1

cdr3_nt: TGTGCCAGCAGCATAGGACAGGCCAACAATGAGCAGTTCTTC
cdr3_aa: CASSIGQANNEQFF
d_call: TRBD1
j_call: TRBJ2-1
clone_size: few
v_call: TRBV5-6

cdr3_nt: TGCAGCGTTGGGGACAGGGAGATAGGTAATTCACCCCTCCACTTT
cdr3_aa: CSVGDREIGNSPLHF
d_call: TRBD1
j_call: TRBJ1-6
clone_size: NA
v_call: TRBV29-1

cdr3_nt: TGCGCCAGCAGTGATCCCGGGACTAGCGGGAGTCCGCTCGAGCAGTACTTC
cdr3_aa: CASSDPGTSGSPLEQYF
d_call: TRBD2
j_call: TRBJ2-7
clone_size: NA
v_call: TRBV10-1

cdr3_nt: TGTGCCAGTAGTATCGGGGACAGGGTGGATACGCAGTATTTT
cdr3_aa: CASSIGDRVDTQYF
d_call: TRBD1
j_call: TRBJ2-3
clone_size: NA
v_call: TRBV19

cdr3_nt: TGTGCCAGCAGACCCCCCTCCTACAATGAGCAGTTCTTC
cdr3_aa: CASRPPSYNEQFF
d_call: NA
j_call: TRBJ2-1
clone_size: NA
v_call: TRBV27

cdr3_nt: TGTGCCAGCAGCTTCTATACGGACGAGCAGTACTTC
cdr3_aa: CASSFYTDEQYF
d_call: NA
j_call: TRBJ2-7
clone_size: NA
v_call: TRBV7-9

cdr3_nt: TGCGCCAGCAGCCAAGGGGTGCTAGCGGGACCCTACGAGCAGTACTTC
cdr3_aa: CASSQGVLAGPYEQYF
d_call: TRBD2
j_call: TRBJ2-7
clone_size: NA
v_call: TRBV4-1

cdr3_nt: TGTGCCAGTCTAGCGGGCCGCGCCCTAAGCAATGAGCAGTTCTTC
cdr3_aa: CASLAGRALSNEQFF
d_call: TRBD2
j_call: TRBJ2-1
clone_size: NA
v_call: TRBV2

cdr3_nt: TGCGCCAGCAAGGACGGAAGGGGGGAAGAGACCCAGTACTTC
cdr3_aa: CASKDGRGEETQYF
d_call: NA
j_call: TRBJ2-5
clone_size: NA
v_call: TRBV5-1

cdr3_nt: TGTGCCAGCAGCAAGGGACTAGCTGTAAATGAGCAGTTCTTC
cdr3_aa: CASSKGLAVNEQFF
d_call: TRBD2
j_call: TRBJ2-1
clone_size: NA
v_call: TRBV5-4

cdr3_nt: TGTGCCAGCAGCTTGGGACTGGCTAGCGGGAGTTTCTGGGACACCGGGGAGCTGTTTTTT
cdr3_aa: CASSLGLASGSFWDTGELFF
d_call: TRBD2
j_call: TRBJ2-2
clone_size: NA
v_call: TRBV5-5

cdr3_nt: TGTGCCAGCAGTTTATTCACTAGTCGCAACACCGGGGAGCTGTTTTTT
cdr3_aa: CASSLFTSRNTGELFF
d_call: NA
j_call: TRBJ2-2
clone_size: NA
v_call: TRBV28

cdr3_nt: TGTGCCAGCAGCCAAAACCAGGGGTTCTACACTGAAGCTTTCTTT
cdr3_aa: CASSQNQGFYTEAFF
d_call: NA
j_call: TRBJ1-1
clone_size: NA
v_call: TRBV11-1

cdr3_nt: TGTGCCAGCAGTGAAGGGAGGTCAACTAATGAAAAACTGTTTTTT
cdr3_aa: CASSEGRSTNEKLFF
d_call: NA
j_call: TRBJ1-4
clone_size: NA
v_call: TRBV25-1

cdr3_nt: TGTGCCATTCCCGGGACAGGGGGAAGGGGCACAGATACGCAGTATTTT
cdr3_aa: CAIPGTGGRGTDTQYF
d_call: TRBD1
j_call: TRBJ2-3
clone_size: NA
v_call: TRBV2

cdr3_nt: TGTGCCAGCAGCTTAGGGCCTAGCTACGAGCAGTACTTC
cdr3_aa: CASSLGPSYEQYF
d_call: NA
j_call: TRBJ2-7
clone_size: once
v_call: TRBV27

cdr3_nt: TGTGCCAGCAGTTTATTCATAGGGACTGAAGCTTTCTTT
cdr3_aa: CASSLFIGTEAFF
d_call: NA
j_call: TRBJ1-1
clone_size: NA
v_call: TRBV27

cdr3_nt: TGTGCCAGCAACACTGGGGGTGGAAACACCATATATTTT
cdr3_aa: CASNTGGGNTIYF
d_call: NA
j_call: TRBJ1-3
clone_size: NA
v_call: TRBV9